This T cell receptor (beta chain) came from a study of T cells in Graves' hyperthyroidism and ophthalmopathy (dated by TCRdb to between 2018 and 2021). Looking at the study overall: A discovery cohort of about a hundred patients, roughly 43 with Graves' ophthalmopathy and 55 to 60 with stable Graves' hyperthyroidism, was used to find distinguishing TCR V-J signatures. After sampling, hyperthyroidism patients received methimazole starting at 30 mg daily, and ophthalmopathy patients received high-dose intravenous methylprednisolone. The approximately 98 discovery patients were randomly divided into training and test sets at a 7:3 ratio. In addition, the study compared T-cell repertoires in thyroid tissue and in blood from 6 or 7 Graves' hyperthyroidism patients. An independent validation cohort of fewer than 20 hyperthyroidism patients and 17 patients who later progressed to ophthalmopathy tested prospective prediction of ophthalmopathy. According to the paper, TCR Vbeta CDR3 sequencing was carried out on 120 to 150 peripheral blood samples, which came from around 43 ophthalmopathy, around 75 hyperthyroidism and some 17 progressor patients.

On the study overall, not on this receptor specifically: A 13 V-J signature model separated ophthalmopathy from stable hyperthyroidism, with approximately 87% sensitivity and 81% to 82% specificity in cross-validation and 80%/75% in testing. Most expanded thyroid clonotypes (frequency above 0.001) were also detected in blood, suggesting blood repertoires may reflect thyroid immune responses. In validation, the model predicted progression to ophthalmopathy with approximately 71% sensitivity and less than 80% specificity, a median of about 6 months before onset. Sample size was not statistically predetermined, and blinding of investigators to group allocation was not performed.

This clonotype was seen ten or more times. Its antigen specificity is not known. No per-base quality is available; no much larger clone lies one base away. The TCR beta CDR3 regions were amplified from RNA transcripts. A first-round RT-PCR of the TCR CDR3 used the HTBI primer set with the Qiagen OneStep RT-PCR kit. Libraries were constructed in a second round of multiplex PCR, after which size selection and purification were performed. Libraries were sequenced paired-end with 100 bp reads on an Illumina HiSeq2000. The study's processing was this. SOAPnuke was used to process the raw data, removing reads that contained adapters or uncalled bases, had a mean Phred below 15, or lacked an exact match to the constant primer or identifier. High-quality paired reads were merged using COPE v1.2.5, and each unique nucleotide sequence was defined as a clonotype. Clonotypes were aligned to IMGT TRBV, TRBD and TRBJ reference segments using MiTCR v1.1. Only V-J combinations with frequency above 0.0001, covering about 99% of repertoires, were analysed. The TCS score was defined as the ratio of F50 (clonal expansion) to E x V (chaos), calculated using BLOSUM62-based TCRdist between CDR3 peptides within each V-J. Welch's t-statistics and random forest reduced 514 V-J features to 13, which were used in a naive Bayes classifier (R e1071). Thyroid-blood repertoire similarity was quantified with the Morisita-Horn index. TCRdb itself trimmed the public reads at Q25 with fastp, ran MiXCR and retained productive beta chains. Every entry covers one CDR3 protein and lists the most common genes and DNA from its rows. TCRdb, not the authors, supplied the V and J calls. This sample holds a few hundred thousand distinct CDR3 sequences; roughly 50% were observed only once. About 8% of the sample is held by the ten biggest clonotypes.

Stable Graves' hyperthyroidism was defined as no progression to ophthalmopathy during 18 months of follow-up. The hyperthyroidism patients were between 18 and 65 years old and newly diagnosed, with a disease duration of less than 2 months. Patients with uncontrolled infections, other autoimmune diseases, pregnancy or lactation were excluded. Diagnoses relied on clinical symptoms, serum thyroxine and TRAb, thyroid ultrasound and orbital computed tomography. Trizol reagent was used to extract total RNA, and RNA quality was then checked on an Agilent 2100 Bioanalyzer. The junction shows trimming of 1 base on V and 7 bases on J, plus 13 bases between the germline ends. The germline V gene yields SNHLY for CDR1 and FYNNEI for CDR2. Including cysteine and phenylalanine, the CDR3 has 14 amino acids. Only the CDR3 portion is preserved as DNA: 42 bases, with reading frame beginning at the first base.

The chain is encoded by TRBV2 joined to TRBJ1-2; a weak D assignment points to TRBD1 (5 bases agree). The material sequenced was peripheral blood or thyroid tissue (not recorded which). The origin of this receptor is a woman between 18 and 30 years old with Graves' hyperthyroidism. Read as DNA, the sequence is TGTGCCAGCAGTGAAGAATCGACAGACAGTGGCTACACCTTC. Its coded protein is CASSEESTDSGYTF.